This T cell receptor (beta chain) derives from a study of blood T cell repertoires in COVID-19. Whole-study context: The cDNA or gDNA used as material had been derived from T cells, B-cell-depleted T cells, or PBMCs.

This CDR3 is built from 12 residues. The germline V gene has CDR1 SQVTM and CDR2 ANQGSEA. The ends were cut back, 7 bases at V and 7 bases at J, with 14 bases in the middle. Sequencing used immunoSEQ multiplex PCR; TCRdb keeps in-frame clones, though not all of them. The sample lists 300,000 to 350,000 clones, roughly 91% seen once, with just under 9.5% in the top ten. Symptom resolution, clearance, or two negative PCRs marked the recovered donors of Cohort 3. The chain joins TRBV29-1 to TRBJ2-4, with D maybe TRBD2 (6 bases). The sequenced sample was PBMCs or T cells enriched from blood (not recorded which). This clonotype was sampled from a woman aged 30 to 39 who had recovered from COVID-19. CDR3 nucleotide sequence: TGCAGCGCCGGTTCTAGCGCGAACATTCAGTACTTC. This gives the protein CSAGSSANIQYF.